These 16 T cell receptor beta chains were sequenced from one sample in a study of memory CD4+ T cells and cytomegalovirus serostatus. TCRdb keeps only in-frame clones here, not all; method: immunoSEQ multiplex PCR. The top ten hold around 0.61% of the sample, which has about 50,000 clones, approximately 78% seen once. The sort gate was single viable CD3+CD4+CD8-CD45RO+ cells for memory CD4+ T cells. Sequencing used memory CD4+ T cells from blood. These receptors all stem from an adult in good health and CMV-seronegative.

This clone has just a few counts. The chain couples TRBV29-1 to TRBJ1-1; weak D call: TRBD1 (5 bases). There are 13 residues in the CDR3. V lost 5 bases and J 8 bases, leaving 18 bases between the germline ends. Germline lookup yields CDR1 SQVTM and CDR2 ANQGSEA. The CDR3 DNA reads TGCAGCGTTCGTCGACAGATGGATACCGAAGCTTTCTTT. The encoded protein is CSVRRQMDTEAFF.

The rearrangement joins TRBV28 to TRBJ2-5; maybe TRBD2 (5 bases). The germline CDR1 and CDR2 sequences are MDHEN and SYDVKM. Between the trimmed V and J ends, which lost 7 bases and 3 bases, there was a span of 18 bases. The CDR3 totals 15 residues. The CDR3 bases are TGTGCCAGCATCCCACGGGGTTCAGGCGAAGAGACCCAGTACTTC. Translation gives CASIPRGSGEETQYF.

CDR3 nucleotide sequence: TGTGCCAGCAGCAAAGCTCGGCCCTCCACAGATACGCAGTATTTT. Translating it yields CASSKARPSTDTQYF. V and J are TRBV21-1 and TRBJ2-3. TRBV21-1 is a pseudogene. The CDR3 runs 15 residues.

The rearrangement links TRBV10-2 to TRBJ2-1; tentative D call: TRBD2 (6 bases). The CDR3 is 16 amino acids. Trimming took 7 bases from V and 1 from J, leaving 17 bases between them. The V gene's germline CDR1 is WSHSY and CDR2 SAAADI. CDR3 amino acids: CASTGRGWDSYNEQFF. The CDR3 region has the DNA TGCGCCAGCACCGGGCGGGGATGGGATTCCTACAATGAGCAGTTCTTC.

V usage is TRBV7-3 and J usage is TRBJ2-2, with D perhaps matching TRBD2 (6 bases). Deletions cut 6 bases from V and 6 bases from J, with 14 bases between. This CDR3 region has 14 residues. The germline V gene encodes CDR1 SGHTA and CDR2 FQGTGA. CDR3 sequence: CASRDTGGSGELFF. In nucleotides, the CDR3 is TGTGCCAGCAGGGACACCGGGGGATCCGGGGAGCTGTTTTTT.

A word on this clone: Other DNA sequences of this sample code for an identical CDR3. This chain connects TRBV30 to TRBJ2-2, with TRBD1 identical over 8 bases. CDR1 is GTSNPN, CDR2 SVGIG, per germline (reference sequence). J gave up 5 bases and V 6 bases, and 8 bases lay outside the gene matches. CDR3 length equals 14 residues. CDR3 sequence: CACPGTGGTGELFF. In DNA form, the CDR3 reads TGTGCCTGTCCCGGGACAGGCGGAACCGGGGAGCTGTTTTTT.

The chain is built from TRBV2 and TRBJ1-5; D gene uncertain. Germline V lookup: CDR1 SNHLY, CDR2 FYNNEI. The CDR3 has 13 amino acids. The ends were cut back, 5 bases at V and 7 bases at J, with 12 bases in the middle. The chain's CDR3 is CASSYILGQPQHF. Here the CDR3 DNA reads TGTGCCAGCAGTTACATCTTAGGACAGCCCCAGCATTTT.

The J gene is TRBJ2-1, the V gene TRBV2; TRBD1 matches 7 bases. Trimming removed 7 bases from V and 7 bases from J; junction bases left unmatched: 10. Per germline, CDR1 SNHLY and CDR2 FYNNEI. This CDR3 is 14 amino acids long. CDR3 loop: CASIEQGMSNEQFF. Here the CDR3 DNA reads TGTGCCAGCATAGAACAGGGGATGAGTAATGAGCAGTTCTTC.

The gene calls are TRBV6-1 and TRBJ2-1; D not certain. This CDR3 region has 15 residues. With 1 base removed from V and 2 bases from J, the gap between germline ends came to 9 bases. Germline values: CDR1 MNHNS, CDR2 SASEGT. The DNA of the CDR3 is TGTGCCAGCAGTGAAGTGTCAGGCGCCTACAATGAGCAGTTCTTC. Translated: CASSEVSGAYNEQFF.

J is TRBJ2-5 and V is TRBV6-5, with a weak D call TRBD2 (5 bases). CDR3 length: 14 amino acids. Between the trimmed V and J ends, which lost 2 bases and 7 bases, there was a span of 14 bases. Germline V gene data show CDR1 as MNHEY and CDR2 as SVGAGI. The CDR3 is CASSYQDGGRTQYF. DNA for the CDR3: TGTGCCAGCAGTTACCAGGACGGTGGGAGGACCCAGTACTTC.

This clone appeared a few times. In DNA, the CDR3 is TGTGCCAGCAGCCAAGATTGGGCAGGGGGGACAGATACGCAGTATTTT. Amino acid sequence: CASSQDWAGGTDTQYF. The chain recombines TRBV4-2 with TRBJ2-3; tentative D call: TRBD1 (7 bases). This CDR3 contains 16 residues. CDR1 LGHNA and CDR2 YNFKEQ come from the germline V gene. The ends were cut back, 0 bases at V and 3 bases at J, with 13 bases in the middle.

This clone was recorded a few times. This rearrangement joins TRBV5-4 to TRBJ2-1, with 8 positions matching TRBD2. The V gene end was trimmed by 1 base and the J gene end by 6 bases; junction bases not matched to a gene: 3. The CDR3 is 14 residues long. CDR1 and CDR2 from the germline V gene are SGHNT and YYREEE (reference sequence). This CDR3 is CASSLREGLNEQFF. The CDR3 bases are TGTGCCAGCAGCTTGCGGGAGGGGCTCAATGAGCAGTTCTTC.

This clone was observed a handful of times. The chain couples TRBV28 to TRBJ2-7, with a possible D match to TRBD1 (5 bases). There are 16 residues in the CDR3. Looked up from germline, CDR1 is MDHEN and CDR2 is SYDVKM. Trimming removed 6 bases from V and 0 bases from J, with 18 bases in between. The CDR3 region has the DNA TGTGCCAGCAGGGCGCCGATTAACAGGTACTCCTACGAGCAGTACTTC. Translated: CASRAPINRYSYEQYF.

This clone was counted a few times. This sequence joins TRBV11-3 and TRBJ2-1; D gene uncertain. Trimming removed 2 bases at V and 4 bases at J, with 3 bases between. CDR1 is SGHNT, CDR2 YENEEA, per germline. The CDR3 runs 12 residues. CDR3 in DNA: TGTGCCAGCAGCTTACGGTACAATGAGCAGTTCTTC. As protein: CASSLRYNEQFF.

V is TRBV5-6 and J is TRBJ2-4; the match to TRBD1 covers 7 bases. With V trimmed by 0 bases and J by 4 bases, 1 base remained unmatched. Germline CDR1 SGHDT, CDR2 YYEEEE. CDR3 length: 14 amino acids. The CDR3, as DNA: TGTGCCAGCAGCTTGGTGGGACAGAAAAACATTCAGTACTTC. As protein: CASSLVGQKNIQYF. Variable domain in full (rest from reference TRBV5-6 and TRBJ2-4): DAGVTQSPTHLIKTRGQQVTLRCSPKSGHDTVSWYQQALGQGPQFIFQYYEEEERQRGNFPDRFSGHQFPNYSSELNVNALLLGDSALYLCASSLVGQKNIQYFGAGTRLSVL.

The chain combines TRBV11-2 with TRBJ2-4; 7 bases align to TRBD1. CDR3 size: 13 residues. Germline CDR1 is SGHAT and CDR2 is FQNNGV. V lost 7 bases, J lost 6 bases, and 6 bases stayed unmatched. CDR3 residues: CASNKGAGNIQYF. The DNA of the CDR3 is TGTGCCAGCAACAAGGGGGCTGGAAACATTCAGTACTTC.